These 10 T cell receptor beta chains were all obtained from the same sample, sequenced in a study of beta chain features in type 1 diabetes. General observations from the study: Researchers report that Type 1 diabetes patients had moderately but significantly shorter TCRB CDR3s across all four CD4+ subsets.

Every isolated RNA sample was fully reverse transcribed, so sequencing captured expressed TCRB transcripts. TCRdb keeps only in-frame clones here, not all; method: immunoSEQ multiplex PCR. The sample lists more than 550,000 clones, 11% to 15% occurring once. What these receptors recognize is not known. Sequenced: naive CD4+ T cells from blood. Every receptor here comes from a man younger than 30 with type 1 diabetes.

The chain combines TRBV15 with TRBJ1-4; D ambiguous. CDR1 LNHNV and CDR2 YYDKDF come from the germline V gene (reference sequence). V was shortened by 3 bases and J by 4 bases, with 9 bases between the two germline ends. The CDR3 is made up of 14 amino acids. Here the CDR3 reads CATSSGGDNEKLFF. DNA for the CDR3: TGTGCCACCAGCAGCGGAGGAGATAATGAAAAACTGTTTTTT.

This clone was seen a few times. This chain joins TRBV25-1 and TRBJ2-5; 11 nucleotides agree with TRBD2. The CDR3 contains 15 residues. The V gene end was trimmed by 2 bases and the J gene end by 9 bases; junction bases not matched to a gene: 8. Germline V gives CDR1 MGHDK, CDR2 SYGVNS. The CDR3 spells CASSEGTSGWRAQYF. The CDR3 bases are TGTGCCAGCAGTGAAGGGACTAGCGGCTGGCGGGCCCAGTACTTC.

The chain is built from TRBV11-3 and TRBJ2-2, with a possible D match to TRBD2 (6 bases). CDR1 and CDR2 from the germline V gene are SGHNT and YENEEA. Trimming took off 5 bases at V and 3 bases at J, with 19 bases between the two ends. This CDR3 is built from 17 residues. The CDR3 loop is CASSQSGGTLDTGELFF. The CDR3 region has the DNA TGTGCCAGCAGCCAATCGGGCGGGACTTTAGACACCGGGGAGCTGTTTTTT.

This clone was seen a handful of times. V gene TRBV11-2 combines with J gene TRBJ2-3; 10 bases fit TRBD2. The CDR3 totals 16 residues. CDR1 is SGHAT and CDR2 is FQNNGV in the germline V gene. With V trimmed by 5 bases and J by 4 bases, 9 bases remained unmatched. The CDR3 loop reads CASSPTASGSADTQYF. The CDR3 coding sequence is TGTGCCAGCAGCCCTACCGCTAGCGGGAGTGCAGATACGCAGTATTTT.

This clone was detected a few times. This sequence joins TRBV30 and TRBJ1-2; TRBD1 aligns across 7 bases. CDR3 length: 13 amino acids. CDR1 and CDR2 (germline): GTSNPN, SVGIG (reference sequence). Trimming cost V 5 bases and J 8 bases; bases outside gene matches: 11. The DNA of the CDR3 is TGTGCCTGGGGCGACGGGACAGCGGCCGGCTACACCTTC. Translation: CAWGDGTAAGYTF.

This clone was seen a few times. This rearrangement joins TRBV7-9 to TRBJ2-5; D unclear. The germline CDR1 and CDR2 sequences are SEHNR and FQNEAQ (reference sequence). Trimming pared 5 bases from V and 4 bases from J, leaving 11 bases between. This CDR3 spans 13 amino acids. In nucleotides, the CDR3 is TGTGCCAGCAGCCTGCTTGCGCCAGAGACCCAGTACTTC. Translation: CASSLLAPETQYF.

This chain links TRBV2 with TRBJ1-2; D perhaps matches TRBD1 (5 bases). CDR1 is SNHLY, CDR2 FYNNEI, per germline. The V end was cut by 6 bases, the J end by 5 bases, with 13 bases between. The CDR3 contains 13 residues. CDR3 sequence: CASRESAGYGYTF. CDR3 nucleotides: TGTGCCAGCAGGGAGAGCGCAGGGTATGGCTACACCTTC.

This chain joins TRBV29-1 and TRBJ1-2; 7 nucleotides agree with TRBD1. V lost 5 bases and J lost 6; bases outside the gene matches: 6. The length of the CDR3 is 12 residues. The V gene's germline CDR1 is SQVTM and CDR2 ANQGSEA. The CDR3 reads CSVQTGFDGYTF. The CDR3 DNA follows: TGCAGCGTTCAGACAGGGTTCGATGGCTACACCTTC. The complete variable domain, with remaining parts taken from reference TRBV29-1 and TRBJ1-2, reads SAVISQKPSRDICQRGTSLTIQCQVDSQVTMMFWYRQQPGQSLTLIATANQGSEATYESGFVIDKFPISRPNLTFSTLTVSNMSPEDSSIYLCSVQTGFDGYTFGSGTRLTVV.

The chain links TRBV7-2 to TRBJ2-5; possibly TRBD1 or TRBD2 for D (5 bases each). Trimming left V 11 bases short and J 4 bases short, with 14 bases between. This CDR3 region has 12 residues. Germline CDR1 and CDR2: SGHTA and FQGNSA. Here the CDR3 reads CAVTGAGETQYF. The CDR3 bases are TGTGCCGTCACCGGGGCTGGAGAGACCCAGTACTTC.

A few counts support this clone. The chain is built from TRBV19 and TRBJ2-2; a possible D gene is TRBD2 (5 bases). The CDR3 consists of 13 residues. CDR1 is LNHDA, CDR2 SQIVND, per germline (reference sequence). V lost 5 bases to trimming and J lost 4 bases, with 8 bases between them. The CDR3 nucleotides are TGTGCCAGTAGTGGGAGAGGCACCGGGGAGCTGTTTTTT. Translated, it gives CASSGRGTGELFF.